The rows below give T cell receptor beta chains drawn from one sample of a study of blood T cell repertoires in COVID-19. Using immunoSEQ multiplex PCR, the repertoire was profiled, and TCRdb retains in-frame clones only, with some absent. The table includes more than 20,000 clones, over 70% detected once. The material sequenced was peripheral blood. These receptors all come from a human donor with active COVID-19. The donor label of this sample is uncertain. CDR3s include the opening cysteine and the closing phenylalanine or tryptophan. D genes are given only for firm matches. Where a row states a size, it is once, few, many or the class of an expanded clone; other rows omit it.

size,D,V,J,DNA,CDR3
.,TRBD2,TRBV9,TRBJ2-7,TGTGCCAGCAGCGTAGCTTCGTTAGCGGGAGACGGCGAGCAGTACTTC,CASSVASLAGDGEQYF
.,TRBD1,TRBV19,TRBJ1-1,TGTGCCAGTAGTGATCGGACAGGGGGAGCTTTCTTT,CASSDRTGGAFF
.,TRBD1,TRBV6-2/TRBV6-3,TRBJ2-1,TGTGCCAGCAGCCCTTTGGCCAGTCCTCTCTGGACAGGGGTCTATGAGCAGTTCTTC,CASSPLASPLWTGVYEQFF
.,.,TRBV7-3,TRBJ2-3,TGTGCCAGCAGCTTACTAGGCGGGCCTCAAGATACGCAGTATTTT,CASSLLGGPQDTQYF
.,.,TRBV13,TRBJ1-1,TGTGCCAGCAGCTCCTCGTGGACAGACAGCTTTAACACTGAAGCTTTCTTT,CASSSSWTDSFNTEAFF
.,TRBD2,TRBV13,TRBJ2-1,TGTGCCAGCAACACCAACCTGGGGCTAGCGGGGGGCAAGGATGAGCAGTTCTTC,CASNTNLGLAGGKDEQFF
.,.,TRBV21-1,TRBJ2-1,TGTGCCAGCAGCAAAGCTTCAGTCCCTAATTCCTTACTAGCGAATGAAGGCTACAGCAATGAGCAGTTCTTC,CASSKASVPNSLLANEGYSNEQFF
.,TRBD1,TRBV2,TRBJ2-4,TGTGCCAGCAGTCAGGGGGTCGACATTCAGTACTTC,CASSQGVDIQYF
.,.,TRBV6-5,TRBJ1-1,TGTGCCAGCAGTTACTCGCCCCTAATTGAGCCTTTCTTT,CASSYSPLIEPFF
medium-sized,.,TRBV5-1,TRBJ1-6,TGCGCCAGCAGTTCCGCCGTGGCTAATTCACCCCTCCACTTT,CASSSAVANSPLHF
.,TRBD2,TRBV11-3,TRBJ2-7,TGTGCCAGCAGCTTAGGAGCGGGAGACTACGAGCAGTACTTC,CASSLGAGDYEQYF
.,TRBD1,TRBV6-2/TRBV6-3,TRBJ2-6,TGTGCCAGCAGCCGGGACAGGGGCTTCTCTGGGGCCAACGTCCTGACTTTC,CASSRDRGFSGANVLTF
.,TRBD1,TRBV7-3,TRBJ1-2,TGTGCCAGCAGCCCCGGACCGGGACAGGGGGGCTATGGCTACACCTTC,CASSPGPGQGGYGYTF
once,TRBD1,TRBV29-1,TRBJ1-1,TGCAGCGTTGGACAGGGGGTAGCTGAAGCTTTCTTT,CSVGQGVAEAFF
.,.,TRBV10-3,TRBJ2-1,TGTGCCATCAGTGAGTCACAGGACAATGAGCAGTTCTTC,CAISESQDNEQFF
once,TRBD2,TRBV4-1,TRBJ2-2,TGCGCCAGCAGCCAAGGCGGGGGGGCTCGCACCGGGGAGCTGTTTTTT,CASSQGGGARTGELFF
.,.,TRBV14,TRBJ1-4,TGTGCCAGCAGCCAATTCACCCCCCGGGGAAAACTGTTTTTT,CASSQFTPRGKLFF
.,.,TRBV19,TRBJ2-7,TGTGCCAGTAGCACCGGGACTGCACTCTACGAGCAGTACTTC,CASSTGTALYEQYF
once,.,TRBV7-8,TRBJ2-3,TGTGCCAGCAGCCGTCACAACACAGATACGCAGTATTTT,CASSRHNTDTQYF
.,.,TRBV4-1,TRBJ2-1,TGCGCCAGCAGCCAGTGGGCGAGCTCCTACAATGAGCAGTTCTTC,CASSQWASSYNEQFF
.,.,TRBV10-3,TRBJ2-7,TGTGCCATCAGCCCCTCTACGGGGGAATACGAGCAGTACTTC,CAISPSTGEYEQYF
.,.,TRBV18,TRBJ1-2,TGTGCCAGCTCACAATCAGGGAACCTGAACTATGGCTACACCTTC,CASSQSGNLNYGYTF
.,.,TRBV6-2/TRBV6-3,TRBJ2-1,TGTGCCAGCAGTCGAGGGGGATCAAATGAGCAGTTCTTC,CASSRGGSNEQFF
once,.,TRBV6-6,TRBJ1-1,TGTGCCAGCAGTTACGTCGCCAGGTTGAACACTGAAGCTTTCTTT,CASSYVARLNTEAFF
few,.,TRBV7-9,TRBJ2-7,TGTGCCAGCAGCCGTGACGGGTACGAGCAGTACTTC,CASSRDGYEQYF
.,.,TRBV29-1,TRBJ1-5,TGCAGCGCCATACAGGGTCACGATCAGCCCCAGCATTTT,CSAIQGHDQPQHF
.,TRBD2,TRBV5-4,TRBJ2-2,TGTGCCAGCAATCTAGCGGGAGGAGCCGGGGAGCTGTTTTTT,CASNLAGGAGELFF
.,.,TRBV5-1,TRBJ2-3,TGCGCCAGCAGCTTAGGTACCGCGGGGCCCACAGATACGCAGTATTTT,CASSLGTAGPTDTQYF
.,.,TRBV20-1,TRBJ1-2,TGCAGTGCTAGTGCCCAGGGGCGCGGGTATGGCTACACCTTC,CSASAQGRGYGYTF
once,.,TRBV3-1/TRBV3-2,TRBJ1-1,TGTGCCAGCACCAGCGGACGGTCGGAAGCTTTCTTT,CASTSGRSEAFF
.,.,TRBV4-2,TRBJ1-4,TGTGCCAGCAGCCAAGGGACAACCACTAATGAAAAACTGTTTTTT,CASSQGTTTNEKLFF
once,TRBD1,TRBV24-1,TRBJ1-5,TGTGCCACCAGTGATTCCCGACAGGGGGGCAATCAGCCCCAGCATTTT,CATSDSRQGGNQPQHF
.,.,TRBV4-1,TRBJ2-2,TGCGCCAGCAGCCAAGTTAGGAACACCGGGGAGCTGTTTTTT,CASSQVRNTGELFF
.,TRBD2,TRBV16,TRBJ2-1,TGTGCCAGCAGCCCCCTCGGGCTAGCGGGGGGGCGTGAGCAGTTCTTC,CASSPLGLAGGREQFF
.,TRBD2,TRBV6-5,TRBJ2-1,TGTGCCAGCGGGTGGTTAGCGGGGGGGCATGAGCAGTTCTTC,CASGWLAGGHEQFF
.,.,TRBV19,TRBJ2-2,TGTGCCAGTAGTACTCCCCACACCGGGGAGCTGTTTTTT,CASSTPHTGELFF
once,.,TRBV3-1/TRBV3-2,TRBJ1-2,TGTGCCAGCAGCCAACAGGGCTTGGGCTACACCTTC,CASSQQGLGYTF
few,TRBD1,TRBV27,TRBJ2-5,TGTGCCAGCAGTTTATTGGGAGACAGGGTGCGAGAGACCCAGTACTTC,CASSLLGDRVRETQYF
.,TRBD1,TRBV11-2,TRBJ2-3,TGTGCCAGCAGCGCACAGGGGGCTATAAACACAGATACGCAGTATTTT,CASSAQGAINTDTQYF
.,.,TRBV7-6,TRBJ2-2,TGTGCCAGCAGCTTAATACAGGGCGGAACCGGGGAGCTGTTTTTT,CASSLIQGGTGELFF
.,.,TRBV7-2,TRBJ2-3,TGTGCCAGCAGCGCGAAAACTAGCGATACGCAGTATTTT,CASSAKTSDTQYF
few,TRBD2,TRBV13,TRBJ2-5,TGTGCCAGCAGCTTTTCGCGGGGGGGTGGAGAGACCCAGTACTTC,CASSFSRGGGETQYF
.,.,TRBV4-1,TRBJ2-4,TGCGCCAGCAGCCCTACAGGGTATGCTACCAAAAACATTCAGTACTTC,CASSPTGYATKNIQYF
.,.,TRBV19,TRBJ1-3,TGTGCCAGTAGTCAGGGATCCGGAAACACCATATATTTT,CASSQGSGNTIYF
.,.,TRBV25-1,TRBJ1-6,TGTGCCAGCAGTGCGTTAGCGGGGGTGGTTTCACCCCTCCACTTT,CASSALAGVVSPLHF
.,TRBD2,TRBV18,TRBJ2-3,TGTGCCAGCTCACGAGGGAGACTAGCGGGAACCACAGATACGCAGTATTTT,CASSRGRLAGTTDTQYF
.,TRBD2,TRBV7-3,TRBJ2-1,TGTGCCAGCAGCTTAAGCGGGAGTGGGGAAGCCCACAATGAGCAGTTCTTC,CASSLSGSGEAHNEQFF
.,TRBD1,TRBV4-3,TRBJ2-5,TGCGCCAGCAGCCAAGAGGGGACAGTTAAAGAGACCCAGTACTTC,CASSQEGTVKETQYF
few,.,TRBV12-5,TRBJ2-7,TGTGCTAGTGGTTCTTCCTCCTACGAGCAGTACTTC,CASGSSSYEQYF
.,.,TRBV4-3,TRBJ2-7,TGCGCCAGCAGCCAAGACGGCGGCTACGAGCAGTACTTC,CASSQDGGYEQYF
.,.,TRBV19,TRBJ2-7,TGTGCCAGCAGTCGGCAGGCGGGCCCCTACGAGCAGTACTTC,CASSRQAGPYEQYF
.,TRBD2,TRBV6-4,TRBJ2-1,TGTGCCAGCAGTGAGAGTAGCGGGGGTTCCTACAATGAGCAGTTCTTC,CASSESSGGSYNEQFF
.,.,TRBV11-3,TRBJ2-7,TGTGCCAGCAGCTTAGAGCGCGGACTCAGGAGCTCCTACGAGCAGTACTTC,CASSLERGLRSSYEQYF
.,.,TRBV10-2,TRBJ1-4,TGCGCCAGCAGTGGCAACACAGCTACAACTAATGAAAAACTGTTTTTT,CASSGNTATTNEKLFF